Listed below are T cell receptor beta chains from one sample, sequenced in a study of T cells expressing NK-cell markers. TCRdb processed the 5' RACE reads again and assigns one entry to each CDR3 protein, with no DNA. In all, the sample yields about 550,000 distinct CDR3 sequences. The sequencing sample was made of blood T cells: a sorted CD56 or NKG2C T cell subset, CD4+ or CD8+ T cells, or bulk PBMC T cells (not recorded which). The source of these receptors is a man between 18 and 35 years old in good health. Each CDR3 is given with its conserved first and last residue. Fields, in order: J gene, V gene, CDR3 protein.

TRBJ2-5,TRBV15,CATSGQSSQYF
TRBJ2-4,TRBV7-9,CASSATGNIQYF
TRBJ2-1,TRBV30,CASTEGLAGSGEQFF
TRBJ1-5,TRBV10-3,CATASDGNQPQHF
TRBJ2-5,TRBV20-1,CSASDQDEYQETQYF
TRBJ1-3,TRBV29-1,CSVDGPSGNTIYF
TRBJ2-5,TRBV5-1,CASSLLGQGRPKETQYF
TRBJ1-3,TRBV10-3,CAISVGSFHSGNTTYF
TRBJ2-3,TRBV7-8,CASSAELAGVLDTQYF
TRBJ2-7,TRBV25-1,CASSALGTSGIPYEQYF
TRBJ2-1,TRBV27,CASKQSTSLTYNEQFF
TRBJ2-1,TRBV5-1,CASSLVPQGGNEQFF
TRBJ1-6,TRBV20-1,CSARDLGTGSYNSPLHF
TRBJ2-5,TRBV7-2,CASSINRGGETQYF
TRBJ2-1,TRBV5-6,CASSLGLVSVEQFF
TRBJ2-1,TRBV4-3,CASSPGPGLEAGEQFF
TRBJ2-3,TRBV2,CASSETTSAYTDTQYF
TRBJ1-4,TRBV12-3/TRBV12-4,CASNYVGSNEKLFF
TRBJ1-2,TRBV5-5,CASSLPRTGGYGYTF
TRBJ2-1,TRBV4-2,CASSQDPRTNEQFF
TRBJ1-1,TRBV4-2,CASSQLDGNTEAFF
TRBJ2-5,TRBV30,CAWSGGDETQYF
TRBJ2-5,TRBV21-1,CASQNALDRALQETQYF
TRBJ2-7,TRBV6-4,CASSDSRGRVRGSYEQYF
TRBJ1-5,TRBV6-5,CASSYAGSGQPQHF
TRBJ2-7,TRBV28,CASSAGGIAYEQYF
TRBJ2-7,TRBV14,CASSHGQGPSYEQYF
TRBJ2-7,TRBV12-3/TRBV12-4,CASAIRGTYEQYF
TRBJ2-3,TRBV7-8,CASSLAATRADTSTDTQYF
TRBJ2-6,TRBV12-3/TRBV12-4,CASRLGTAGANVLTF
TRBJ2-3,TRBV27,CASRSPGEGLYTDTQYF